This T cell receptor beta chain was identified during a study of blood T cell repertoires in COVID-19. Overall study context: Samples came from the United States, Italy and Spain, spanning acute and convalescent COVID-19. PBMCs, B-cell-depleted T cells, or T cells were the source of the cDNA or gDNA that made up the material.

The ends lost 0 bases at V and 5 bases at J; junction bases unmatched: 7. Germline CDR1 is SGDLS and CDR2 is YYNGEE. The CDR3 is 15 amino acids. Here immunoSEQ multiplex PCR was the method, and the copy in TCRdb shows in-frame clones only, minus some. The sample contains over 55,000 clones, about 82% of which appear only once. The TCR was taken from a man aged 50 or older with acute or convalescent COVID-19. This chain uses TRBV9 with TRBJ2-5, with TRBD2 identical over 7 bases. Sequencing was carried out using peripheral blood. This CDR3 reads CASSVARGEAETQYF. DNA of the CDR3: TGTGCCAGCAGCGTAGCCCGGGGGGAGGCCGAGACCCAGTACTTC.